These 20 T cell receptor beta chains were all obtained from the same sample, sequenced in a study of cytomegalovirus exposure and HLA in healthy donors. Researchers ran the PCR with 60 Vbeta and 13 Jbeta primers. Sequencing used immunoSEQ multiplex PCR; TCRdb keeps in-frame clones, though not all of them. The sample carries around 97,000 clones, roughly 77% recorded once. Sequenced material: PBMCs. The receptors were sampled from a woman aged 18-29 years in good health and CMV-seropositive.

V usage is TRBV27 and J usage is TRBJ1-1; D is perhaps TRBD1 (5 bases). Per germline, CDR1 MNHEY and CDR2 SMNVEV (reference sequence). The CDR3 has 15 residues. V gave up 2 bases and J gave up 4 bases, with 14 bases separating them. Here the CDR3 DNA reads TGTGCCAGCAGTTTACCCCCGGGGGGGGTCACTGAAGCTTTCTTT. Translation: CASSLPPGGVTEAFF.

The V and J genes are TRBV2 and TRBJ2-7, with D maybe TRBD1 (6 bases). The CDR3 sequence is 14 residues long. The V end was cut by 6 bases, the J end by 2 bases, with 14 bases between. CDR1 and CDR2 (germline): SNHLY, FYNNEI. The CDR3 sequence: CASREDSFTYEQYF. The DNA for the CDR3 is TGTGCCAGCAGGGAGGACAGCTTCACCTACGAGCAGTACTTC.

The rearrangement joins TRBV6-5 to TRBJ1-1; D is perhaps TRBD1 (5 bases). Germline values: CDR1 MNHEY, CDR2 SVGAGI. The CDR3 loop spans 12 amino acids. V gave up 8 bases and J gave up 7 bases, with 14 bases separating them. The CDR3 protein is CASGLAGGEAFF. Here the CDR3 DNA reads TGTGCCAGCGGCCTAGCCGGGGGTGAAGCTTTCTTT.

CDR3 DNA sequence: TGTGCCAGCAGTCTCGGGGGGACGACCGGCGAGCAGTACTTC. Its translation is CASSLGGTTGEQYF. This sequence joins TRBV7-9 and TRBJ2-7, with 7 bases fitting TRBD2. With 6 bases clipped from V and 6 bases from J, the junction kept 11 bases outside the gene matches. The germline V gene encodes CDR1 SEHNR and CDR2 FQNEAQ (reference sequence). The CDR3 is 14 amino acids.

V usage is TRBV7-2 and J usage is TRBJ1-2; 10 positions match TRBD1. V dropped 2 bases and J dropped 7; count of bases not matched to a gene: 4. Germline V gives CDR1 SGHTA, CDR2 FQGNSA. The CDR3 totals 14 residues. Here the CDR3 DNA reads TGTGCCAGCAGCTTAAAGGGACAGGGGCTTGGCTACACCTTC. Its protein is CASSLKGQGLGYTF.

CDR3 sequence reads: CASSPTDKVHYGYTF. The CDR3 DNA reads as TGCGCCAGCAGCCCCACGGACAAGGTCCACTATGGCTACACCTTC. This chain joins TRBV5-1 and TRBJ1-2; possibly TRBD1 for D (5 bases). Germline assignment: CDR1 SGHRS and CDR2 YFSETQ. The CDR3 is made up of 15 amino acids. V gave up 4 bases and J gave up 3 bases, with 16 bases separating them.

CDR3 nucleotides: TGCGCCAGCAGCCAGGGTACGGGCTCCTACAATGAGCAGTTCTTC. Amino acids: CASSQGTGSYNEQFF. This chain links TRBV4-1 with TRBJ2-1; D is undetermined. The CDR3 sequence is 15 residues long. The V end was cut by 3 bases, the J end by 0 bases, with 9 bases between. CDR1 and CDR2 (germline): MGHRA, YSYEKL.

V is TRBV4-1 and J is TRBJ2-7, with 9 bases fitting TRBD1. V was pared by 2 bases and J by 7 bases, with 9 bases of the junction left unmatched. CDR3 size: 15 residues. Germline V gene lookup returns CDR1 MGHRA and CDR2 YSYEKL. This CDR3 is CASSQPPGQGGEQYF. CDR3 sequence (DNA): TGCGCCAGCAGCCAACCCCCGGGACAGGGTGGAGAGCAGTACTTC.

V and J are TRBV29-1 and TRBJ1-1; 8 nucleotides line up with TRBD1. With 4 bases clipped from V and 0 bases from J, the junction kept 7 bases outside the gene matches. Germline-derived CDR1 and CDR2 are SQVTM and ANQGSEA. The CDR3 is 15 residues long. CDR3 in amino acids: CSVGGHRGMNTEAFF. The DNA of the CDR3 is TGCAGCGTTGGAGGGCACAGGGGGATGAACACTGAAGCTTTCTTT.

V is TRBV4-2 and J is TRBJ1-5; 9 nucleotides match TRBD1. The CDR3 extends over 18 amino acids. The V segment lost 0 bases and the J segment 5 bases; nucleotides outside the gene matches: 11. Germline loops: CDR1 LGHNA, CDR2 YNFKEQ. The CDR3 DNA follows: TGTGCCAGCAGCCAAGATGGGACAGGGCCCACGGGGTATCAGCCCCAGCATTTT. Its protein is CASSQDGTGPTGYQPQHF.

The gene calls are TRBV9 and TRBJ2-7; D is perhaps TRBD1 (5 bases). CDR1 and CDR2 from the germline V gene are SGDLS and YYNGEE. The V end lost 4 bases, the J end lost 4 bases, and 12 bases lay between the germline ends. The CDR3 runs 13 residues. CDR3 DNA: TGTGCCAGCAGCTCACATCAGGGTTACGAGCAGTACTTC. Amino acid sequence: CASSSHQGYEQYF.

The CDR3 nucleotides read TGTGCCAGCAGCCCAGGGATCCTTCAAGACTGGGAGACCCAGTACTTC. It encodes CASSPGILQDWETQYF. The chain recombines TRBV9 with TRBJ2-5; a weak D match, TRBD1 (5 bases). Germline-derived CDR1 and CDR2 are SGDLS and YYNGEE. V was shortened by 4 bases and J by 5 bases, with 21 bases between the two germline ends. CDR3 length: 16 amino acids.

This sequence joins TRBV27 and TRBJ2-7; D is uncertain. V gave up 6 bases and J gave up 3 bases, with 9 bases separating them. CDR3 length: 12 amino acids. Looked up from germline, CDR1 is MNHEY and CDR2 is SMNVEV (reference sequence). CDR3 sequence: CASSHTIYEQYF. The CDR3, as DNA: TGTGCCAGCAGCCACACAATCTACGAGCAGTACTTC.

The chain joins TRBV10-3 to TRBJ2-1, with TRBD1 matching 9 bases. J was trimmed by 5 bases and V by 6 bases; bases with no gene match: 8. CDR3 size: 15 residues. The germline V gene has CDR1 ENHRY and CDR2 SYGVKD. This CDR3 is CAIRSSGQGHNEQFF. CDR3 nucleotide sequence: TGTGCCATCAGATCATCGGGACAGGGCCACAATGAGCAGTTCTTC.

V and J are TRBV5-1 and TRBJ1-1; the match to TRBD1 covers 7 bases. The germline V gene encodes CDR1 SGHRS and CDR2 YFSETQ. After removal of 4 bases from V and 5 bases from J, the junction contained 5 bases not matched to a gene. The CDR3 has 13 residues. The CDR3 reads CASSVTGATEAFF. In DNA, the CDR3 is TGCGCCAGCAGCGTAACAGGGGCAACTGAAGCTTTCTTT.

The chain recombines TRBV5-1 with TRBJ1-4, with TRBD1 matching over 8 bases. The CDR3 totals 14 residues. Unmatched junction bases numbered 8, after V lost 5 bases and J lost 8 bases. CDR1 SGHRS and CDR2 YFSETQ come from the germline V gene. The CDR3 nucleotides are TGCGCCAGCAGGGTGGACAGGGAGAGAGAAAAACTGTTTTTT. This codes for CASRVDREREKLFF.

V is TRBV7-9 and J is TRBJ2-7; D remains unclear. Germline V gene lookup returns CDR1 SEHNR and CDR2 FQNEAQ (reference sequence). The CDR3 covers 13 residues. Trimming took off 0 bases at V and 4 bases at J, with 7 bases between the two ends. CDR3 DNA sequence: TGTGCCAGCAGCTTAGCTAGTATATACGAGCAGTACTTC. Protein sequence: CASSLASIYEQYF.

V usage is TRBV19 and J usage is TRBJ2-7, with D tentatively TRBD1 (6 bases). CDR1 and CDR2 (germline): LNHDA, SQIVND (reference sequence). This CDR3 has 14 residues. V dropped 3 bases and J dropped 7 bases, with 16 bases sitting between them. The CDR3 DNA sequence: TGTGCCAGTAGTATCCTCGGGACATCTCGAGAGCAGTACTTC. Translating it yields CASSILGTSREQYF. The full variable domain, in which reference TRBV19 and TRBJ2-7 provide the parts outside the CDR3, is DGGITQSPKYLFRKEGQNVTLSCEQNLNHDAMYWYRQDPGQGLRLIYYSQIVNDFQKGDIAEGYSVSREKKESFPLTVTSAQKNPTAFYLCASSILGTSREQYFGPGTRLTVT.

In this sample, this clone turned up a few times. This chain connects TRBV5-1 to TRBJ2-2; 15 bases agree with TRBD2. Germline CDR1 reads SGHRS; CDR2 reads YFSETQ. The CDR3 spans 16 residues. V lost 3 bases and J lost 6; bases outside the gene matches: 3. CDR3 sequence (DNA): TGCGCCAGCAGCTCCCGGACTAGCGGGGGGGCCGGGGAGCTGTTTTTT. Residues: CASSSRTSGGAGELFF.

Here the CDR3 DNA reads TGTGCCACCAGCAGAGAGGGGGGGACGGGAAACACCATATATTTT. Translating it yields CATSREGGTGNTIYF. The chain recombines TRBV15 with TRBJ1-3; tentatively, D is TRBD1 (5 bases). This CDR3 spans 15 amino acids. V was cut by 0 bases and J by 4 bases, with 10 bases left in between. Germline V gene sequence: CDR1 LNHNV, CDR2 YYDKDF (reference sequence).